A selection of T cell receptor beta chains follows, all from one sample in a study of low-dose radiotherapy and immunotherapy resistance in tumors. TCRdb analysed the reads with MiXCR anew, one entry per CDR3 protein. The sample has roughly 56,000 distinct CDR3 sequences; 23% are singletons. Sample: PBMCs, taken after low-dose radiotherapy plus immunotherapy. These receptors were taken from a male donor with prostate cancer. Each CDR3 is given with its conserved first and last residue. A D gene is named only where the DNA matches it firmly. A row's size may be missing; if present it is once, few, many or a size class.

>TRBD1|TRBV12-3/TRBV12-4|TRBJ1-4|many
TGTGCCAGCAAAGAGGGGGCTGCGAATGAAAAACTGTTTTTT
CASKEGAANEKLFF
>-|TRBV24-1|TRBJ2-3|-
TGTGCCACCAACCAGCGACTGGGAGATACGCAGTATTTT
CATNQRLGDTQYF
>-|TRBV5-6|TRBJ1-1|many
TGTGCCAGCAGCCTTATTCGGGGTTTTGGCGAGAACACTGAAGCTTTCTTT
CASSLIRGFGENTEAFF
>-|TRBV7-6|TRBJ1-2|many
TGTGCCAGCAGCTTAGGTTCAGATAACTATGGCTACACCTTC
CASSLGSDNYGYTF
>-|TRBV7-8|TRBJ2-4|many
TGTGCCAGCAGCTTAGCTGTTGTCCAGGGTCTTTCCAAAAACATTCAGTACTTC
CASSLAVVQGLSKNIQYF
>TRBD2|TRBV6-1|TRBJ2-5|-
TGTGCCAGCAGGCCCGGACTAGCGGATCAAGAGACCCAGTACTTC
CASRPGLADQETQYF
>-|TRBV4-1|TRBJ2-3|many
TGTGCCAGCAGCCAAGATCCTGGGGGCGCAGATACGCAGTATTTT
CASSQDPGGADTQYF
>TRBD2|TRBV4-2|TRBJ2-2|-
TGTGCCAGCAGCCAAGAGCTAGCGGGGGGAACGAACACCGGGGAGCTGTTTTTT
CASSQELAGGTNTGELFF
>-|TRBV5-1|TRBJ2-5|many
TGCGCCAGCAGCTTGGCTGGGGGAGAGACCCAGTACTTC
CASSLAGGETQYF
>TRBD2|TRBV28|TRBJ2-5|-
TGTGCCAGCAGTGGGGGACTAGCGGGGACCACTTCGGAGACCCAGTACTTC
CASSGGLAGTTSETQYF
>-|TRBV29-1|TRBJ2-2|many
TGCAGTCATAAAAACAGGAACACCGGGGAGCTGTTTTTT
CSHKNRNTGELFF
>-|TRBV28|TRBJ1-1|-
TGTGCCAGCAGTTCTCCCGGGACACTCAACACTGAAGCTTTCTTT
CASSSPGTLNTEAFF
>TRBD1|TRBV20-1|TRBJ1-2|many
TGCAGTGCTAAGACAGGGGATCATGGCTACACCTTC
CSAKTGDHGYTF
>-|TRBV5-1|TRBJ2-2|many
TGCGCCAGCAGCGTAGGGTACGGCGGGGAGCTGTTTTTT
CASSVGYGGELFF
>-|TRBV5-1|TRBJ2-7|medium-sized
TGCGCCAGCAGCGTAGACAGCTGGAGCTCCTACGAGCAGTACTTC
CASSVDSWSSYEQYF